One and the same sample provided the 20 T cell receptor beta chains below, sequenced in a study of spatial heterogeneity in lung cancer. Regarding time point: sample taken at primary tumor resection. TCRdb ran MiXCR on the 5' RACE reads and lists one entry per CDR3 protein. The sample consists of more than 30,000 distinct CDR3 sequences, 5% to 5.5% of them appearing once. The sample here was PBMCs, taken at surgery. Receptors originate from a female donor with early-stage non-small cell lung cancer.

At least ten counts were recorded for this clonotype. The rearrangement uses TRBV10-3 and TRBJ2-1; tentatively, D is TRBD2 (5 bases). This CDR3 has 17 amino acids. Looked up from germline, CDR1 is ENHRY and CDR2 is SYGVKD. Trimming took 2 bases from V and 3 from J, leaving 17 bases between them. The CDR3 protein is CAISEDPDGVLYNEQFF. DNA for the CDR3: TGTGCCATCAGTGAGGACCCTGACGGGGTTCTCTACAATGAGCAGTTCTTC.

This clonotype was counted between two and nine times. This chain connects TRBV7-2 to TRBJ1-5; perhaps TRBD1 as D (6 bases). The CDR3 has 15 amino acids. CDR1 is SGHTA and CDR2 is FQGNSA in the germline V gene. The V gene lost 0 bases and the J gene lost 7 bases, with 13 bases spanning the gap. The CDR3 reads CASSLASGAGQPQHF. DNA of the CDR3: TGTGCCAGCAGCTTAGCGTCAGGGGCCGGACAGCCCCAGCATTTT.

The V gene is TRBV27, the J gene TRBJ2-1, with D maybe TRBD1 (6 bases). With 7 bases removed from V and 9 bases from J, the gap between germline ends came to 19 bases. The CDR3 runs 14 residues. Looked up from germline, CDR1 is MNHEY and CDR2 is SMNVEV (reference sequence). CDR3 amino acids: CASTYSGARVEQFF. The CDR3 DNA reads as TGTGCCAGCACTTATTCAGGGGCGAGGGTTGAGCAGTTCTTC.

Worth noting for this clonotype: A much larger clone differs by one base, so this may be a read error. The conserved phenylalanine or tryptophan is not found at the CDR3 terminus, so this likely reflects a read error. No DNA is shown, since the ends of the CDR3 on it are uncertain; the CDR3 is the one TCRdb lists. The CDR3 sequence is CAISADREPFI. The chain has TRBV10-3 and TRBJ2-1; TRBD1, as called in the table, went unchecked against the DNA. Germline lookup yields CDR1 ENHRY and CDR2 SYGVKD. The CDR3 is made up of 11 amino acids, end residues included.

The chain has TRBV7-8 and TRBJ2-7; D might be TRBD1 (6 bases). Germline assignment: CDR1 SGHVS and CDR2 FQNEAQ. The V end was cut by 2 bases, the J end by 2 bases, with 19 bases between. The CDR3 length is 17 residues. In nucleotides, the CDR3 is TGTGCCAGCAGCTTAACGAAGGACAGCAATAGACCCTACGAGCAGTACTTC. It yields the protein CASSLTKDSNRPYEQYF.

V is TRBV14 and J is TRBJ1-1; no clear D. This CDR3 region has 15 residues. V lost 4 bases and J 1 base, leaving 13 bases between the germline ends. Germline CDR1 SGHDN, CDR2 FVKESK. As DNA, the CDR3 is TGTGCCAGCAGCCCCCTCCAACACAGGAACACTGAAGCTTTCTTT. Translated: CASSPLQHRNTEAFF.

The chain links TRBV6-1 to TRBJ2-7; the match to TRBD1 covers 7 bases. The CDR3 covers 15 residues. In germline, CDR1 is MNHNS, CDR2 SASEGT. V shed 5 bases, J shed 0 bases, and the junction held 7 bases outside the gene matches. CDR3 nucleotides: TGTGCCAGCAGTATAGGGACAGTCGCCTCCTACGAGCAGTACTTC. This gives the protein CASSIGTVASYEQYF.

The chain is built from TRBV7-3 and TRBJ2-5, with no clear D. CDR1 SGHTA and CDR2 FQGTGA come from the germline V gene. This CDR3 has 13 residues. The ends were cut back, 2 bases at V and 1 base at J, with 5 bases in the middle. CDR3 region: CASSLLSQETQYF. CDR3 DNA: TGTGCCAGCAGCTTACTCAGCCAAGAGACCCAGTACTTC.

The sample holds many counts of this clonotype. The V gene is TRBV6-1, the J gene TRBJ1-1; tentative D call: TRBD1 (6 bases). Trimming left V 6 bases short and J 7 bases short, with 18 bases between. The CDR3 covers 14 residues. Germline assignment: CDR1 MNHNS and CDR2 SASEGT. The CDR3 DNA sequence: TGTGCCAGCAGCCTCTTACAGGGCCCACATGAAGCTTTCTTT. Amino acids: CASSLLQGPHEAFF.

This clonotype has at least ten counts. The rearrangement joins TRBV12-3 or TRBV12-4 to TRBJ1-3; 7 nucleotides match TRBD1. The junction had 11 bases not matched to a gene; V was cut back by 5 bases and J by 4 bases. The CDR3 is 16 amino acids. This CDR3 is CASSPGGQFAGNTIYF. The CDR3, as DNA: TGTGCCAGCAGTCCCGGGGGACAGTTCGCAGGAAACACCATATATTTT.

This clonotype has at least ten counts. CDR3 bases: TGTGCCAGCAGTTCGGATGCCTGGTGGTACTTC. Translation gives CASSSDAWWYF. V and J are TRBV28 and TRBJ2-7; D call uncertain. Germline V gene data show CDR1 as MDHEN and CDR2 as SYDVKM. There are 11 residues in the CDR3. Between the trimmed V and J ends, which lost 4 bases and 12 bases, there was a span of 13 bases.

This clonotype appeared many times. The chain couples TRBV19 to TRBJ2-7, with 9 bases aligning to TRBD1. Germline values: CDR1 LNHDA, CDR2 SQIVND (reference sequence). The junction had 18 bases not matched to a gene; V was cut back by 5 bases and J by 4 bases. CDR3 length: 18 residues. This CDR3 reads CASSAGTGFANEDYEQYF. CDR3 sequence (DNA): TGTGCCAGTAGTGCCGGGACAGGGTTCGCGAATGAAGATTACGAGCAGTACTTC.

This chain joins TRBV7-2 and TRBJ1-4, with a tentative D call TRBD1 (5 bases). The CDR3 spans 14 residues. The V and J ends lost 5 bases and 7 bases respectively, with 14 bases between them. The germline V gene has CDR1 SGHTA and CDR2 FQGNSA. CDR3 nucleotide sequence: TGTGCCAGCAGCCCCAATGCAAGGGGTGAAAAACTGTTTTTT. Its protein is CASSPNARGEKLFF.

This clonotype appeared many times. The rearrangement joins TRBV7-2 to TRBJ1-5, with no clear D. Germline CDR1 SGHTA, CDR2 FQGNSA. The CDR3 covers 12 residues. The ends were cut back, 5 bases at V and 6 bases at J, with 8 bases in the middle. CDR3 in DNA: TGTGCCAGCAGCGAGACGCCTCAGCCCCAGCATTTT. It yields the protein CASSETPQPQHF.

This clonotype occurred many times. The chain recombines TRBV29-1 with TRBJ1-2, with D possibly TRBD1 on 5 matching bases. CDR1 SQVTM and CDR2 ANQGSEA come from the germline V gene. The V gene lost 1 base and the J gene lost 5 bases, with 14 bases spanning the gap. This CDR3 is 14 amino acids long. This chain's CDR3 is CSVEGRRVNYGYTF. Written as DNA, the CDR3 is TGCAGCGTTGAAGGTCGCAGGGTCAATTATGGCTACACCTTC.

For this clonotype: With a much larger clone just one base away, this may be a read error. The rearrangement joins TRBV27 to TRBJ2-7; D possibly corresponds to TRBD1 (6 bases). CDR1 and CDR2 (germline): MNHEY, SMNVEV (reference sequence). The CDR3 spans 11 residues. The CDR3 reads CVSKDSYEQYF. For the CDR3, the DNA is TGTGTCAGCAAGGACAGCTACGAGCAGTACTTC.

Note on this clonotype: A read error is possible here, since a much larger clone lies one base away. The V gene is TRBV4-1, the J gene TRBJ1-6; 10 nucleotides align to TRBD1. CDR1 and CDR2 (germline): MGHRA, YSYEKL. This CDR3 comprises 18 residues. The chain's CDR3 is CANSQRTGGLSYNSPLHF. In DNA, the CDR3 is TGCGCCAACAGCCAGAGGACAGGGGGATTATCCTATAATTCACCCCTCCACTTT.

In its sample, this clonotype was seen a few times. This chain uses TRBV12-3 or TRBV12-4 with TRBJ2-2; tentatively, D is TRBD1 (6 bases). Trimming shortened V by 6 bases and J by 6 bases, and 8 bases separated the two germline ends. The CDR3 contains 12 residues. DNA for the CDR3: TGTGCCAGCAGACAGGGTGCCGGGGAGCTGTTTTTT. It specifies CASRQGAGELFF.

This clonotype was observed a few times. V is TRBV7-9 and J is TRBJ2-3; possibly TRBD2 for D (6 bases). CDR3 length: 15 amino acids. The V end was cut by 1 base, the J end by 6 bases, with 14 bases between. Germline lookup yields CDR1 SEHNR and CDR2 FQNEAQ (reference sequence). The CDR3: CASSLETGRTDTQYF. The DNA of the CDR3 is TGTGCCAGCAGCTTAGAAACCGGGAGAACCGATACGCAGTATTTT.

On this clonotype itself: Possible read error: a much larger clone is one base away. The V gene is TRBV7-9, the J gene TRBJ2-3; possible D gene TRBD2, 6 bases. This CDR3 has 16 amino acids. Germline values: CDR1 SEHNR, CDR2 FQNEAQ (reference sequence). Trimming took off 5 bases at V and 0 bases at J, with 15 bases between the two ends. This chain's CDR3 is CASSPVGGISTDTQYF. The DNA of the CDR3 is TGTGCCAGCAGCCCCGTGGGGGGTATTAGCACAGATACGCAGTATTTT.